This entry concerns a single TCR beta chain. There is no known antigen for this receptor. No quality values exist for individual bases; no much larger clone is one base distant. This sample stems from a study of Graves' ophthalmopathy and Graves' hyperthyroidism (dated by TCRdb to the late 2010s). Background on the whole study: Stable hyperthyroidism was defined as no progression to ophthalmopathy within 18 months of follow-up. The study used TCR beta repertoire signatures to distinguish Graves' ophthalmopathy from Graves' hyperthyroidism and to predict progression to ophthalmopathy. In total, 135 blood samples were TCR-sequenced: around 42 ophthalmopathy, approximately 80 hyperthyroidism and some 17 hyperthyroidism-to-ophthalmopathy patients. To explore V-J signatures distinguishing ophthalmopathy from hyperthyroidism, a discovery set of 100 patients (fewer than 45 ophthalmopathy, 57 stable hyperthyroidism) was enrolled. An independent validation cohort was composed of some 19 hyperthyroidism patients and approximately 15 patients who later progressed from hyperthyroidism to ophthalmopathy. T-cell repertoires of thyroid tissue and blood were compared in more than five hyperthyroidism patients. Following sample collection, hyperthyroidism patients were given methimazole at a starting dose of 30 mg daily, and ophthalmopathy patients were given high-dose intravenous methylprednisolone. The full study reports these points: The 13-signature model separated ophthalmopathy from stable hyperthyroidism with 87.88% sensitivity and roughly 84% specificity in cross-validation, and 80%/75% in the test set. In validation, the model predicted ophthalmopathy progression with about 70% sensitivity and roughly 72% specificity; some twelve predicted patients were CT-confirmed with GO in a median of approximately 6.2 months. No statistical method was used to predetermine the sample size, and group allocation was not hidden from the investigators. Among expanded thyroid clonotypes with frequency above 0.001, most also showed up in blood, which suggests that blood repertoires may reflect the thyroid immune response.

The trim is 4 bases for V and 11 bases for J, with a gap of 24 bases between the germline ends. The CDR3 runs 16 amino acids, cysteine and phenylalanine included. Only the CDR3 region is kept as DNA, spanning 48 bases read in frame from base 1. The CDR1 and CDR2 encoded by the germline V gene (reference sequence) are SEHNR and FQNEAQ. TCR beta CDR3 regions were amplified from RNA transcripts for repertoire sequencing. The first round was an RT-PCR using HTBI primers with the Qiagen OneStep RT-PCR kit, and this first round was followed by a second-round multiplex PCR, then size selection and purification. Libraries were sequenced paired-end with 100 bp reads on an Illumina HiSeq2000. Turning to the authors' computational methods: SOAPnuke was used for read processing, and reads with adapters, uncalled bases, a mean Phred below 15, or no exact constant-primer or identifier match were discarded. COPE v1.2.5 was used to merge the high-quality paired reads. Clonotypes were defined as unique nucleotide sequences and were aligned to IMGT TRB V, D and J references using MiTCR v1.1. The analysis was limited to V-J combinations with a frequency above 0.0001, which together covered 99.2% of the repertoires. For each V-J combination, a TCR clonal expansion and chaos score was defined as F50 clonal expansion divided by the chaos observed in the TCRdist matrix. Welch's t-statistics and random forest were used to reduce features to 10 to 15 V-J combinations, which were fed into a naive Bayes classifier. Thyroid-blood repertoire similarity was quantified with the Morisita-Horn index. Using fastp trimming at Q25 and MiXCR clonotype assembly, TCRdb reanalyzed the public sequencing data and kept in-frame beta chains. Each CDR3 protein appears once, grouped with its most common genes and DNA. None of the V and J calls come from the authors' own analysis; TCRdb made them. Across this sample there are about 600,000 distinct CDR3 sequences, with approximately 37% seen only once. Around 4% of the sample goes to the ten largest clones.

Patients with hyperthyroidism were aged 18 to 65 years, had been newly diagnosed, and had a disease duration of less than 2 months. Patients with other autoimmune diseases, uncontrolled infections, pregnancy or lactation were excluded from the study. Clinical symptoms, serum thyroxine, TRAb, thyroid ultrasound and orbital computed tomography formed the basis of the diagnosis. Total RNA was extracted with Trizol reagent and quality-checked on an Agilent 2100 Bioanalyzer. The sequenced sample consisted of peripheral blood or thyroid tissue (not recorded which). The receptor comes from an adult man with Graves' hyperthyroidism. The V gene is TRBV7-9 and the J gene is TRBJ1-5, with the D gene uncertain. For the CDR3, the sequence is CASSYRLAEKQETQHF. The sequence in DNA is TGTGCCAGCAGCTACAGATTAGCGGAGAAGCAAGAGACCCAGCATTTT. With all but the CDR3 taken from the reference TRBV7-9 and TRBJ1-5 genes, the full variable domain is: DTGVSQNPRHKITKRGQNVTFRCDPISEHNRLYWYRQTLGQGPEFLTYFQNEAQLEKSRLLSDRFSAERPKGSFSTLEIQRTEQGDSAMYLCASSYRLAEKQETQHFGDGTRLSIL.